The text below deals with one T cell receptor beta chain. These data originate in a study of blood T cell repertoires in COVID-19. Study background: The study drew acute and convalescent COVID-19 samples from the United States, Italy and Spain. The cDNA or gDNA used as material had been derived from T cells, B-cell-depleted T cells, or PBMCs.

The CDR3 covers 17 residues. Germline CDR1 PRHDT, CDR2 FYEKMQ (reference sequence). V was pared by 0 bases and J by 6 bases, with 20 bases between. Authors' analysis steps: By means of reference gene primer amplification, nucleated cell counts were estimated. Measured with immunoSEQ multiplex PCR; TCRdb has only the in-frame clones, and not every one. V, J and clone size are those of that table, while D and trimming were read from the DNA. The data hold roughly 120,000 clones, with approximately 87% observed a single time. Sequencing was carried out using peripheral blood. The TCR was taken from a man aged 25 to 40 with acute or convalescent COVID-19. The V gene is TRBV13, the J gene TRBJ1-2, with no clear D. The CDR3 protein is CASSLGAESEFPHGYTF. The CDR3 DNA follows: TGTGCCAGCAGCTTAGGGGCGGAGTCAGAGTTCCCCCATGGCTACACCTTC.